These T cell receptor beta chains were read from a single sample in a study of control samples from healthy donors and cancer patients. Generated by immunoSEQ multiplex PCR, the TCRdb table keeps only in-frame clones and is missing some. The sample yields 70,000 to 75,000 clones, around 92% seen once. The sequencing sample was made of PBMCs. The origin of the receptors is a man between 60 and 75 years old with lung cancer. Both conserved end residues are part of each CDR3. The D gene is left open where the match is weak. Size is stated for part of the rows, as once, few or many counts, or as a class when the clone is expanded.

D	size	V	J	CDR3	DNA
-	-	TRBV9	TRBJ1-2	CASTGTLSYGYTF	TGTGCCAGCACCGGGACACTGTCCTATGGCTACACCTTC
TRBD1	-	TRBV4-1	TRBJ2-7	CASSRAGTGLGEQYF	TGCGCCAGCAGCCGTGCCGGGACAGGACTTGGCGAGCAGTACTTC
-	-	TRBV3-1/TRBV3-2	TRBJ2-2	CASSRTAGELFF	TGTGCCAGCAGCCGCACGGCCGGGGAGCTGTTTTTT
-	-	TRBV6-1	TRBJ1-5	CASSEAGGSNQPQHF	TGTGCCAGCAGTGAAGCAGGGGGAAGCAATCAGCCCCAGCATTTT
-	few	TRBV6-5	TRBJ1-5	CASRKGGFNQPQHF	TGTGCCAGCAGGAAGGGAGGGTTTAATCAGCCCCAGCATTTT
-	-	TRBV6-2/TRBV6-3	TRBJ1-2	CASSYAGLGYGYTF	TGTGCCAGCAGTTACGCAGGGCTGGGCTATGGCTACACCTTC
-	-	TRBV14	TRBJ1-2	CASSQDLAGTHYDYTF	TGTGCCAGCAGCCAAGATCTAGCAGGGACCCACTATGACTACACCTTC
TRBD1	-	TRBV24-1	TRBJ1-5	CATSPAGTGDNQPQHF	TGTGCCACTTCTCCAGCCGGGACAGGCGACAATCAGCCCCAGCATTTT
-	few	TRBV24-1	TRBJ2-2	CATSDGELFF	TGTGCCACCAGTGATGGGGAGCTGTTTTTT
-	-	TRBV18	TRBJ2-7	CASSDLTPPYEQYF	TGTGCCAGCTCAGATTTGACACCGCCCTACGAGCAGTACTTC
-	-	TRBV5-1	TRBJ2-7	CASSLVRTAAGEQYF	TGCGCCAGCAGCCTCGTGCGGACAGCGGCGGGCGAGCAGTACTTC
-	-	TRBV5-1	TRBJ2-2	CASSPPGRNTGELFF	TGCGCCAGCAGCCCCCCAGGGAGGAACACCGGGGAGCTGTTTTTT
-	-	TRBV11-2	TRBJ2-5	CASSLPVRVLETQYF	TGTGCCAGCAGCTTACCAGTAAGGGTCTTGGAGACCCAGTACTTC
-	-	TRBV6-1	TRBJ1-1	CASSDLWGQNTEAFF	TGTGCCAGCAGTGACCTATGGGGACAGAACACTGAAGCTTTCTTT
-	-	TRBV12-5	TRBJ2-4	CASGLDTAKNIQYF	TGTGCTAGTGGTTTGGACACAGCCAAAAACATTCAGTACTTC
-	once	TRBV7-9	TRBJ1-2	CASTRGGGPRNYGYTF	TGTGCCAGCACCCGTGGTGGGGGACCGCGGAACTATGGCTACACCTTC
-	-	TRBV6-5	TRBJ2-1	CASSYGGANNEQFF	TGTGCCAGCAGTTACGGGGGGGCGAACAATGAGCAGTTCTTC
TRBD1	-	TRBV5-1	TRBJ1-2	CASSLGGTGSDGYTF	TGCGCCAGCAGCTTGGGGGGGACAGGGAGCGATGGCTACACCTTC
-	-	TRBV24-1	TRBJ1-3	CATSDSQTGTGNTIYF	TGTGCCACCAGTGATTCCCAAACAGGGACTGGAAACACCATATATTTT
-	once	TRBV7-2	TRBJ1-3	CASSWNTVSGNTIYF	TGTGCCAGCAGCTGGAACACAGTCTCTGGAAACACCATATATTTT
-	-	TRBV5-6	TRBJ2-2	CASSLGENTGELFF	TGTGCCAGCAGCTTGGGCGAGAACACCGGGGAGCTGTTTTTT
-	-	TRBV3-1/TRBV3-2	TRBJ2-1	CASSQDLEAGGGNEQFF	TGTGCCAGCAGCCAAGACTTGGAAGCGGGCGGCGGCAATGAGCAGTTCTTC
-	-	TRBV20-1	TRBJ1-1	CSAEKNTEAFF	TGCAGTGCAGAGAAGAACACTGAAGCTTTCTTT
-	-	TRBV25-1	TRBJ2-3	CASSEWTGYVDTQYF	TGTGCCAGCAGTGAATGGACGGGGTACGTAGATACGCAGTATTTT
-	few	TRBV10-3	TRBJ1-4	CAISEGQGREKLFF	TGTGCCATCAGTGAGGGGCAGGGAAGGGAAAAACTGTTTTTT
-	-	TRBV4-1	TRBJ1-6	CASSQEARLNLNSPLHF	TGCGCCAGCAGCCAAGAAGCCAGGTTGAACCTTAATTCACCCCTCCACTTT
-	-	TRBV3-1/TRBV3-2	TRBJ1-5	CASSQDWGQPQHF	TGTGCCAGCAGCCAAGATTGGGGTCAGCCCCAGCATTTT